Sequencing of this T cell receptor (beta chain) was carried out in a study of OX40 agonist ivuxolimab in advanced cancers. Turning to the study itself: People in dose escalation had one of these cancers: hepatocellular carcinoma, melanoma, renal cell or head and neck cancer.

Germline CDR1 reads MDHEN; CDR2 reads SYDVKM. V lost 1 base and J 5 bases, leaving 11 bases between the germline ends. This CDR3 comprises 14 residues. Libraries were prepared by immunoSEQ multiplex PCR; TCRdb keeps only in-frame clonotypes and omits some of them. Of more than 45,000 clones in the sample, about nine tenths are singletons; the top ten hold 3.5% to 4%. The sample holds a few counts of this clone. Its antigen is unidentified. General study findings and limits: The average count of expanded clones was higher among CD8+ T cells than among CD4+. By week 6 at 0.1 to 3.0 mg/kg, blood CD4+ and CD8+ T cells had expanded clonally. Clonal expansion was among the lowest in partial responders at 0.1-3.0 mg/kg, especially CD8+.

The TCR comes from an adult with an advanced solid tumor such as melanoma, head and neck, liver or kidney cancer. The sequences come from CD4+ or CD8+ T cells sorted from blood, collected in a trial of the OX40 agonist ivuxolimab. The chain employs TRBV28 and TRBJ1-1, with D perhaps matching TRBD1 (6 bases). Here the CDR3 DNA reads TGTGCCAGCAGTTTATCCAGGGGCGTGACTGAAGCTTTCTTT. This translates into CASSLSRGVTEAFF.